This T cell receptor (beta chain) was recorded in a study of beta chain features in type 1 diabetes. Study-wide background: Age and gender were similar between patients and healthy donors, as were cell yields.

The CDR3 extends over 13 amino acids. Trimming took off 4 bases at V and 3 bases at J, with 9 bases between the two ends. In germline, CDR1 is MDHEN, CDR2 SYDVKM. Sorting produced populations that all topped 95% purity. Expressed TCRB transcripts were sequenced because the isolated RNA had all been reverse transcribed beforehand. Libraries were prepared by immunoSEQ multiplex PCR; TCRdb keeps only in-frame clonotypes and omits some of them. The repertoire consists of under 900,000 clones, with roughly 17% occurring once and the leading ten covering 0.023%. This clone was recorded a few times. This receptor was taken from a woman between 18 and 29 years old in good health. Sequencing input: naive CD4+ T cells from blood. The chain is built from TRBV28 and TRBJ1-2, with D perhaps TRBD1 (6 bases). The CDR3 coding sequence is TGTGCCAGCAGTTGGGGGGGCGACTATGGCTACACCTTC. Translation: CASSWGGDYGYTF.